The rows below give T cell receptor beta chains drawn from one sample of a study of cytomegalovirus exposure and HLA in healthy donors. Profiled with immunoSEQ multiplex PCR; TCRdb holds only in-frame clones, not every one. The data hold around 120,000 clones, with 70% to 80% observed a single time. What was sequenced was PBMCs. These receptors were collected from a female donor in good health and CMV-seropositive. CDR3s include the opening cysteine and the closing phenylalanine or tryptophan. Each record gives: clone size, D gene, V gene, J gene, CDR3 protein, CDR3 DNA. The D gene is left open where the match is weak. Size values are once, few and many counts, or a class for expanded clones, and some rows have none.

>NA|TRBD2|TRBV7-9|TRBJ2-5
CASSPRPVTSQKETQYF
TGTGCCAGCAGCCCACGTCCGGTGACTAGCCAAAAAGAGACCCAGTACTTC
>NA|NA|TRBV30|TRBJ1-4
CAWSFGGGNEKLFF
TGTGCCTGGAGTTTCGGGGGAGGAAATGAAAAACTGTTTTTT
>NA|NA|TRBV5-1|TRBJ2-1
CASSLSSVEQFF
TGCGCCAGCAGCTTGAGCTCCGTTGAGCAGTTCTTC
>NA|TRBD2|TRBV19|TRBJ2-3
CASSTSGRTDTQYF
TGTGCCAGTAGCACTAGCGGGAGAACAGATACGCAGTATTTT
>NA|TRBD1|TRBV7-8|TRBJ1-1
CASIPTGTTEAFF
TGTGCCAGCATCCCGACAGGGACAACTGAAGCTTTCTTT
>few|NA|TRBV2|TRBJ2-7
CASSEYRAYEQYF
TGTGCCAGCAGTGAATACAGGGCCTACGAGCAGTACTTC
>NA|TRBD2|TRBV4-2|TRBJ2-2
CASSRGLAEVTGELFF
TGTGCCAGCAGCCGGGGACTAGCGGAGGTCACCGGGGAGCTGTTTTTT
>NA|NA|TRBV7-2|TRBJ2-1
CASRADMGEQFF
TGTGCCAGCCGAGCCGACATGGGTGAGCAGTTCTTC
>NA|NA|TRBV5-1|TRBJ2-7
CASSSYLNLEQYF
TGCGCCAGCAGCTCCTACCTTAATCTGGAGCAGTACTTC
>NA|NA|TRBV19|TRBJ1-5
CASSGSGVQSNQPQHF
TGTGCCAGTAGTGGGAGTGGGGTTCAGAGCAATCAGCCCCAGCATTTT
>NA|TRBD1|TRBV7-8|TRBJ1-1
CASSEGQGRSTEAFF
TGTGCCAGCAGCGAAGGACAGGGGAGGAGCACTGAAGCTTTCTTT
>NA|NA|TRBV6-1|TRBJ1-2
CASSESGEKGYTF
TGTGCCAGCAGTGAATCAGGGGAAAAAGGCTACACCTTC
>NA|NA|TRBV11-2|TRBJ2-1
CASSLRQANIYNEQFF
TGTGCCAGCAGCCTACGACAGGCTAATATCTACAATGAGCAGTTCTTC
>once|TRBD1|TRBV2|TRBJ2-1
CASSETGGSYNEQFF
TGTGCCAGCAGTGAGACAGGGGGCTCCTACAATGAGCAGTTCTTC
>NA|TRBD2|TRBV18|TRBJ2-1
CASSPTRTSGSSYNEQFF
TGTGCCAGCTCACCAACGCGGACTAGCGGGAGCTCCTACAATGAGCAGTTCTTC
>few|NA|TRBV7-8|TRBJ2-3
CASSSPYRGPYYTDTQYF
TGTGCCAGCAGCTCCCCCTACCGGGGTCCTTACTACACAGATACGCAGTATTTT
>NA|TRBD1|TRBV4-1|TRBJ2-7
CASSHRPTPGQGIYEQYF
TGCGCCAGCAGCCACAGACCGACACCGGGACAGGGGATCTACGAGCAGTACTTC
>NA|NA|TRBV18|TRBJ1-4
CASSETGRGEKLFF
TGTGCCAGCTCCGAGACAGGACGGGGAGAAAAACTGTTTTTT
>NA|TRBD1|TRBV27|TRBJ2-7
CASSPYPGQGAYEQYF
TGTGCCAGCAGTCCTTATCCGGGACAGGGGGCCTACGAGCAGTACTTC
>few|TRBD1|TRBV2|TRBJ1-5
CASRTGVRQPQHF
TGTGCCAGCAGGACAGGGGTACGTCAGCCCCAGCATTTT
>NA|NA|TRBV7-3|TRBJ1-2
CASSNGRISDGYTF
TGTGCCAGCAGCAATGGCAGGATTTCGGATGGCTACACCTTC
>NA|TRBD2|TRBV6-1|TRBJ2-7
CASSEAGDSYEQYF
TGTGCCAGCAGTGAGGCGGGGGACTCCTACGAGCAGTACTTC
>NA|NA|TRBV9|TRBJ1-1
CASSAWTAPNTEAFF
TGTGCCAGCAGCGCTTGGACAGCCCCGAACACTGAAGCTTTCTTT
>NA|NA|TRBV2|TRBJ1-3
CASRGSGNTIYF
TGTGCCAGCAGGGGCAGCGGAAACACCATATATTTT
>NA|NA|TRBV27|TRBJ1-3
CAIPTGDLKTVSGNTIYF
TGTGCCATTCCTACGGGGGACCTTAAGACAGTCTCTGGAAACACCATATATTTT
>NA|NA|TRBV5-1|TRBJ2-3
CASAIGGLSTDTQYF
TGCGCCAGTGCTATCGGGGGGCTGAGCACAGATACGCAGTATTTT
>NA|NA|TRBV11-1|TRBJ1-1
CASSKDNVNTEAFF
TGTGCCAGCAGCAAGGACAACGTGAACACTGAAGCTTTCTTT
>NA|NA|TRBV18|TRBJ1-1
CASSSKDRGTEAFF
TGTGCCAGCTCATCGAAGGACAGAGGCACTGAAGCTTTCTTT